The 10 T cell receptor beta chains in this list originate from one sample, sequenced in a study of blood T cell repertoires in COVID-19. Clones were sequenced by immunoSEQ multiplex PCR, and TCRdb holds only the in-frame ones, with some missing. The sample shows fewer than 200,000 clones, 75% to 90% of them seen only once. Sequencing was done on a sample of peripheral blood. Source of these receptors: a woman between 55 and 75 years old with acute or convalescent COVID-19.

This sequence joins TRBV6-5 and TRBJ1-1; D perhaps matches TRBD1 (6 bases). Trimming removed 7 bases from V and 0 bases from J, with 9 bases in between. The germline V gene encodes CDR1 MNHEY and CDR2 SVGAGI. CDR3 length: 13 residues. In DNA form, the CDR3 reads TGTGCCAGCAATACAGGGATGAACACTGAAGCTTTCTTT. Translating it yields CASNTGMNTEAFF.

This clone was counted between two and nine times. The rearrangement uses TRBV5-1 and TRBJ2-7, with D possibly being TRBD2 (6 bases). Trimming cost V 0 bases and J 6 bases, with 13 bases left between them. The V gene's germline CDR1 is SGHRS and CDR2 YFSETQ. The CDR3 is made up of 14 amino acids. This chain's CDR3 is CASSLADYTPEQYF. The CDR3 DNA is TGCGCCAGCAGCTTGGCGGACTATACACCCGAGCAGTACTTC. The full variable domain, in which reference TRBV5-1 and TRBJ2-7 provide the parts outside the CDR3, is KAGVTQTPRYLIKTRGQQVTLSCSPISGHRSVSWYQQTPGQGLQFLFEYFSETQRNKGNFPGRFSGRQFSNSRSEMNVSTLELGDSALYLCASSLADYTPEQYFGPGTRLTVT.

V gene TRBV12-3 or TRBV12-4 combines with J gene TRBJ1-1; D remains unclear. The V end was cut by 5 bases, the J end by 6 bases, with 13 bases between. The CDR3 consists of 13 residues. The DNA for the CDR3 is TGTGCCAGCAGTCCTCGTCGGTTATCTGAAGCTTTCTTT. This codes for CASSPRRLSEAFF.

This clone was recorded a few times. The chain couples TRBV10-1 to TRBJ2-1, with 10 bases fitting TRBD2. There are 14 residues in the CDR3. Germline V CDR1 and CDR2: WNHNN, SYGVQD (reference sequence). V dropped 0 bases and J dropped 12; count of bases not matched to a gene: 5. CDR3 protein: CASSESSVAGGQFF. The CDR3 DNA follows: TGCGCCAGCAGTGAGTCGTCAGTAGCGGGAGGGCAGTTCTTC.

The chain employs TRBV4-1 and TRBJ2-1, with D perhaps matching TRBD1 (5 bases). Germline loops: CDR1 MGHRA, CDR2 YSYEKL. This CDR3 comprises 14 residues. Trimming took off 3 bases at V and 9 bases at J, with 15 bases between the two ends. The DNA of the CDR3 is TGCGCCAGCAGCCAGGCAGGGCGCCCGGGTGAGCAGTTCTTC. Protein sequence: CASSQAGRPGEQFF.

The V gene is TRBV6-5, the J gene TRBJ1-1; a weak D match, TRBD1 (5 bases). This CDR3 spans 11 amino acids. Germline CDR1 MNHEY, CDR2 SVGAGI. V was cut by 2 bases and J by 13 bases, with 11 bases left in between. The CDR3 loop is CASSYRGSDFF. The CDR3 nucleotides are TGTGCCAGCAGTTACAGGGGCAGTGATTTCTTT.

This rearrangement joins TRBV2 to TRBJ2-3; the match to TRBD1 covers 9 bases. With V trimmed by 6 bases and J by 6 bases, 10 bases remained unmatched. This CDR3 is built from 15 residues. In germline, CDR1 is SNHLY, CDR2 FYNNEI. The CDR3 region has the DNA TGTGCCAGCAGCGCCGGGACAGGGCAATGGGATACGCAGTATTTT. Its protein is CASSAGTGQWDTQYF.

The CDR3 bases are TGCGCCAGCAGCCCCGGGACAGGGGGCGGTCAGCCCCAGCATTTT. Residues: CASSPGTGGGQPQHF. The gene calls are TRBV5-1 and TRBJ1-5; 12 nucleotides line up with TRBD1. CDR1 and CDR2 (germline): SGHRS, YFSETQ. This CDR3 region has 15 residues. The J segment lost 6 bases and the V segment lost 4 bases, leaving 5 bases of the junction unmatched.

V and J are TRBV6-6 and TRBJ1-5, with a weak D call TRBD1 (6 bases). The germline CDR1 and CDR2 sequences are MNHNY and SVGAGI (reference sequence). The CDR3 runs to 14 residues. Trimming took off 7 bases at V and 4 bases at J, with 14 bases between the two ends. The CDR3 protein is CASIVTGGNQPQHF. The CDR3 nucleotides are TGTGCCAGCATCGTGACAGGAGGTAATCAGCCCCAGCATTTT.

V is TRBV5-8 and J is TRBJ2-3; 8 bases are a match to TRBD2. This CDR3 is 15 amino acids long. V was pared by 4 bases and J by 0 bases, with 4 bases of the junction left unmatched. Germline V CDR1 and CDR2: SGHTS, YDEGEE. The CDR3 DNA follows: TGTGCCAGCAGCCGGACTAGCCTTAGCACAGATACGCAGTATTTT. Translation: CASSRTSLSTDTQYF.